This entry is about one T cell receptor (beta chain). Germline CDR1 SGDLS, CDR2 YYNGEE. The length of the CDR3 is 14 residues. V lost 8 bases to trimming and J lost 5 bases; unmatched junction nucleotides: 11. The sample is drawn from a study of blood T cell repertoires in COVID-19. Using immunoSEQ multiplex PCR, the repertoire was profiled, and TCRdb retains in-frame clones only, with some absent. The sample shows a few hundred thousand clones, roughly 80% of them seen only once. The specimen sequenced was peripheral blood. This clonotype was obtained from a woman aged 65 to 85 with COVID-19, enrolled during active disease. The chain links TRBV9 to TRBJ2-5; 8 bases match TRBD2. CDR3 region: CASSRSGSTETQYF. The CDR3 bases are TGTGCCAGTTCACGGAGCGGGAGTACGGAGACCCAGTACTTC.